This TCR beta chain was captured in a study of a mutant IDH1 vaccine in newly diagnosed glioma. Study-wide context: Mean patient age was around 40 years; approximately 62% were male and 37.5% female. Patients had received radiotherapy, temozolomide, or both previously, most receiving both.

As for this clone: The sample carries other DNA sequences with the same CDR3.

Assay: immunoSEQ multiplex PCR; the TCRdb copy retains only in-frame clones and omits some. The repertoire holds 68,000 or so clones, 70% to 80% seen once, with roughly 8% in the top ten. The time point here: baseline, week 1 (first vaccination visit). Treatment of the sample: pre-vaccination baseline after standard-of-care therapy. New astrocytomas of WHO grade 3 or 4 that were IDH1-mutant and ATRX-lost were found in the donors. V shed 6 bases, J shed 0 bases, and the junction held 4 bases outside the gene matches. CDR1 is SQVTM, CDR2 ANQGSEA, per germline. The CDR3 covers 13 residues. This receptor was taken from a man aged 45-60 years with glioma. The sequencing here drew on PBMCs, taken from a glioma patient treated with radiotherapy, temozolomide or both. The rearrangement links TRBV29-1 to TRBJ1-1; TRBD1 agrees at 7 bases. The CDR3 nucleotides are TGCAGCGTCGAGGGACAGCTGAACACTGAAGCTTTCTTT. Its translation: CSVEGQLNTEAFF.